A selection of T cell receptor beta chains follows, all from one sample in a study of blood T cell repertoires in COVID-19. Sequencing used immunoSEQ multiplex PCR; TCRdb keeps in-frame clones, though not all of them. The sample has 11,000 to 15,000 clones, approximately 90% seen once; the top ten hold around 5.4%. Sequencing used peripheral blood. These receptors were taken from a human donor in a cohort sampled during active COVID-19. CDR3s include the opening cysteine and the closing phenylalanine or tryptophan. The D gene is left open where the match is weak. Not every row has a clone size; where given, it reads once, few, many or a size class.

TRBJ2-2 TRBD2 TRBV18 . TGTGCCAGCTCAGAGACCGGGACTAGCGGCCCCCTCGGGGAGCTGTTTTTT CASSETGTSGPLGELFF
TRBJ2-7 . TRBV4-1 . TGCGCCAGCAGCCAAGCGAGACTTGGGTTCTACGAGCAGTACTTC CASSQARLGFYEQYF
TRBJ1-1 . TRBV4-3 . TGCGCCAGCAGCCCGAGTACCCAGAACACTGAAGCTTTCTTT CASSPSTQNTEAFF
TRBJ2-7 TRBD2 TRBV30 . TGTGCCTGGAGTCTAGCGGGGGACTACGAGCAGTACTTC CAWSLAGDYEQYF
TRBJ2-5 TRBD1 TRBV6-5 . TGTGCCAGCAGTTACTCCAGGGGGCCTCTTGGGGAGACCCAGTACTTC CASSYSRGPLGETQYF
TRBJ1-3 TRBD1 TRBV9 . TGTGCCAGCAGCCCTTGGGACAGGGAAAACACCATATATTTT CASSPWDRENTIYF
TRBJ1-1 TRBD1 TRBV5-1 . TGCGCCAGCAGCTTGAGGGGACAGGGCCTCAACACTGAAGCTTTCTTT CASSLRGQGLNTEAFF
TRBJ2-5 TRBD1 TRBV11-2 . TGTGCCAGCAGCTTAACAGGGACAGGGGGCTGGGAGACCCAGTACTTC CASSLTGTGGWETQYF
TRBJ2-1 TRBD1 TRBV27 . TGTGCCAGCAACAGGGGTTTTGGCAATGAGCAGTTCTTC CASNRGFGNEQFF
TRBJ2-1 . TRBV29-1 . TGCAGCGCTGGGAGTAGCCGCGGCTCCTACAATGAGCAGTTCTTC CSAGSSRGSYNEQFF
TRBJ1-1 TRBD1 TRBV10-3 . TGTGGCATTTCTCCAGGGGGGCGGACTGAAGCTTTCTTT CGISPGGRTEAFF
TRBJ2-7 TRBD2 TRBV29-1 . TGCAGCGTAGGGACTAGCTACGAGCAGTACTTC CSVGTSYEQYF
TRBJ2-2 . TRBV6-6 . TGTGCCAGCAGTTCGACAGGCGGCACCGGGGAGCTGTTTTTT CASSSTGGTGELFF
TRBJ1-1 . TRBV11-3 few TGTGCCAGCAGCTCTACCGGCAGGTCGAACACTGAAGCTTTCTTT CASSSTGRSNTEAFF
TRBJ2-7 . TRBV5-5 few TGTGCCAGCAGCTTGTACAGGGATGCCTACGAGCAGTACTTC CASSLYRDAYEQYF
TRBJ2-1 . TRBV3-1/TRBV3-2 . TGTGCCAGCAGCCAATCTACTGCCAATGAGCAGTTCTTC CASSQSTANEQFF
TRBJ1-3 . TRBV7-9 . TGTGCCAGCAGCCCCCCGGGGGGCAAGGGAAACACCATATATTTT CASSPPGGKGNTIYF
TRBJ2-4 . TRBV24-1 . TGTGCCACCAGTGATCCCATAGCCAAAAACATTCAGTACTTC CATSDPIAKNIQYF
TRBJ2-5 TRBD1 TRBV3-1/TRBV3-2 . TGTGCCAGCAGCCAACGACAGGGGGCAAGGGCGGAGACCCAGTACTTC CASSQRQGARAETQYF
TRBJ2-1 . TRBV6-5 . TGTGCCAGCAGTCAAACCCAGGGCTCCTACAATGAGCAGTTCTTC CASSQTQGSYNEQFF
TRBJ1-2 TRBD1 TRBV5-1 . TGCGCCAGCAGCCCATGGAGTAGGACAGGATCTGGTGGCTACACCTTC CASSPWSRTGSGGYTF
TRBJ2-2 TRBD1 TRBV5-1 few TGCGCCAGCAGCTTGGTGAGACAGGGCGGCACCGGGGAGCTGTTTTTT CASSLVRQGGTGELFF
TRBJ2-2 TRBD1 TRBV18 . TGTGCCAGCTCACTTCAGGGGACAGCCGGGGAGCTGTTTTTT CASSLQGTAGELFF
TRBJ2-2 . TRBV2 . TGTGCCAGCAGTGCACAAGAAACCGGGGAGCTGTTTTTT CASSAQETGELFF
TRBJ2-1 . TRBV4-3 . TGCGCCAGCAGCCTGGGGACTGGCAGCTCCTACAATGAGCAGTTCTTC CASSLGTGSSYNEQFF
TRBJ2-2 . TRBV7-9 . TGTGCCAGCAGCTTTTTACAGAACACCGGGGAGCTGTTTTTT CASSFLQNTGELFF
TRBJ2-3 . TRBV7-6 . TGTGCCAGCAGCTTCGGGATTTTTAGCACAGATACGCAGTATTTT CASSFGIFSTDTQYF
TRBJ1-1 . TRBV20-1 . TGCAGGGGAGTGGCGAACACTGAAGCTTTCTTT CRGVANTEAFF
TRBJ2-7 TRBD2 TRBV9 few TGTGCCAGCAGCGTAGCTAGCGGGGGATCCTACGAGCAGTACTTC CASSVASGGSYEQYF
TRBJ2-2 TRBD2 TRBV4-2 . TGTGCCAGCAGCCCCCTTCAACTAGCGGGAGGGGACACCGGGGAGCTGTTTTTT CASSPLQLAGGDTGELFF
TRBJ2-2 . TRBV6-5 . TGTGCCAGCAGTTCCGTTCGGGGCACCGGGGAGCTGTTTTTT CASSSVRGTGELFF
TRBJ1-6 . TRBV27 . TGTGCCAGCAGTTCTCTGGACAGAAACAATTCACCCCTCCACTTT CASSSLDRNNSPLHF
TRBJ2-7 . TRBV5-6 . TGTGCCAATCCGACAGGTGCCTACGAGCAGTACTTC CANPTGAYEQYF
TRBJ2-3 TRBD1 TRBV28 few TGTGCCAGCAGTTTACCGACAGGGGGCGTACATTTT CASSLPTGGVHF
TRBJ2-1 . TRBV7-9 . TGTGCCAGCAGCTTAATATCGAGCTCCTACAATGAGCAGTTCTTC CASSLISSSYNEQFF
TRBJ1-1 . TRBV5-4 . TGTGCCAGCAGTGGCAGGGAGAACACTGAAGCTTTCTTT CASSGRENTEAFF
TRBJ2-5 . TRBV18 . TGTGCCAGCTCACCATTTTCGGCAGGACTGTACCAAGAGACCCAGTACTTC CASSPFSAGLYQETQYF
TRBJ2-1 . TRBV5-1 once TGCGCCAGCAGCTCCCCCATGGGCGGGTCCGTTAGCTCCTACAATGAGCAGTTCTTC CASSSPMGGSVSSYNEQFF
TRBJ2-6 TRBD1 TRBV4-2 . TGTGCCAGCAGCCAAGCCCGGACAGGGGGCGCTTCCGGGGCCAACGTCCTGACTTTC CASSQARTGGASGANVLTF
TRBJ2-7 TRBD1 TRBV6-5 . TGTGCCAGCAAGAGACAGGGGGCTGCTAACGAGCAGTACTTC CASKRQGAANEQYF
TRBJ2-1 TRBD2 TRBV14 . TGTGCCAGCAGCCAAGAGAGGCGGGAGTGGCAGTTCTTC CASSQERREWQFF